These T cell receptor beta chains were read from a single sample in a study of blood T cells in healthy people across ages. TCRdb re-called the 5' RACE reads through MiXCR, storing one row per CDR3 protein. The sample holds over 750,000 distinct CDR3 sequences, around 25% seen once. This sample also appeared in a second study, on T cells of mothers and their children.

Sequenced input: blood. The receptors come from a boy under 18 in good health. CDR3s include the opening cysteine and the closing phenylalanine or tryptophan. The D gene is left open where the match is weak. The size of a clone is reported for some rows only, either as once, few or many, or as a class for expanded clones.

clone size: few; V gene: TRBV5-1; D gene: -; J gene: TRBJ2-7; CDR3 DNA: TGCGCCAGCAGCTTACAGTCAGGAACCTACGAGCAGTACTTC; CDR3 protein: CASSLQSGTYEQYF
clone size: few; V gene: TRBV29-1; D gene: -; J gene: TRBJ2-3; CDR3 DNA: TGCAGCGTTTCCCCAGGCCCTTCCGCAGATACGCAGTATTTT; CDR3 protein: CSVSPGPSADTQYF
clone size: few; V gene: TRBV29-1; D gene: -; J gene: TRBJ2-3; CDR3 DNA: TGCAGCGTTCCCACCGCAGATACGCAGTATTTT; CDR3 protein: CSVPTADTQYF
clone size: -; V gene: TRBV20-1; D gene: TRBD1; J gene: TRBJ2-1; CDR3 DNA: TGCAGTGCTAGTCTTTGGGGACAGGAGATATACAATGAGCAGTTCTTC; CDR3 protein: CSASLWGQEIYNEQFF
clone size: few; V gene: TRBV12-3/TRBV12-4; D gene: TRBD1; J gene: TRBJ2-5; CDR3 DNA: TGTGCCAGTAGACAGGGGAAGGGCCAAGAGACCCAGTACTTC; CDR3 protein: CASRQGKGQETQYF
clone size: few; V gene: TRBV7-8; D gene: -; J gene: TRBJ1-5; CDR3 DNA: TGTGCCAGCAGCCCTGTCCAGACGGGCAATCAGCCCCAGCATTTT; CDR3 protein: CASSPVQTGNQPQHF
clone size: few; V gene: TRBV11-1; D gene: -; J gene: TRBJ2-2; CDR3 DNA: TGTGCCAGCAGCTTAGCTGCAGGTCAGCCAACCGGGGAGCTGTTTTTT; CDR3 protein: CASSLAAGQPTGELFF
clone size: -; V gene: TRBV29-1; D gene: -; J gene: TRBJ2-1; CDR3 DNA: TGCAGCGTTGGCTGGGCAGGGAATAATGAGCAGTTCTTC; CDR3 protein: CSVGWAGNNEQFF
clone size: few; V gene: TRBV12-3/TRBV12-4; D gene: -; J gene: TRBJ1-4; CDR3 DNA: TGTGCCAGCAGTCTCCACCTTGCAACTAATGAAAAACTGTTTTTT; CDR3 protein: CASSLHLATNEKLFF
clone size: -; V gene: TRBV4-3; D gene: TRBD2; J gene: TRBJ2-1; CDR3 DNA: TGCGCCAGCAGCCCGGTTAACCTCGGGGGGGCTTTCAATGAGCAGTTCTTC; CDR3 protein: CASSPVNLGGAFNEQFF
clone size: -; V gene: TRBV20-1; D gene: TRBD1; J gene: TRBJ1-5; CDR3 DNA: TGCAGTGCGAACATTGACAGGGAGGGTCAGCCCCAGCATTTT; CDR3 protein: CSANIDREGQPQHF
clone size: many; V gene: TRBV15; D gene: -; J gene: TRBJ1-2; CDR3 DNA: TGTGCCACCAGCACGGGAAACGGCTACACCTTC; CDR3 protein: CATSTGNGYTF
clone size: -; V gene: TRBV2; D gene: TRBD1; J gene: TRBJ2-5; CDR3 DNA: TGTGCCAGCAGAGAACAGGGGTTATCGAAGACCCAGTACTTC; CDR3 protein: CASREQGLSKTQYF
clone size: few; V gene: TRBV7-9; D gene: -; J gene: TRBJ2-1; CDR3 DNA: TGTGCCAGCAAAGACAGATACAATGAGCAGTTCTTC; CDR3 protein: CASKDRYNEQFF
clone size: -; V gene: TRBV7-6; D gene: -; J gene: TRBJ2-5; CDR3 DNA: TGCGCCAGCAGCACTTATGACTGGGCAGAGACCCAGTACTTC; CDR3 protein: CASSTYDWAETQYF
clone size: few; V gene: TRBV12-3/TRBV12-4; D gene: -; J gene: TRBJ1-1; CDR3 DNA: TGTGCCAGCAGTTTTTCTATGAACACTGAAGCTTTCTTT; CDR3 protein: CASSFSMNTEAFF
clone size: few; V gene: TRBV6-6; D gene: -; J gene: TRBJ2-2; CDR3 DNA: TGTGCCAGCAAGGGCGCCGGGGAGCTGTTTTTT; CDR3 protein: CASKGAGELFF
clone size: few; V gene: TRBV14; D gene: TRBD1; J gene: TRBJ2-5; CDR3 DNA: TGTGCCAGCAGCCAAGAGAGACGGACAGGGTGGGGCCAAGAGACCCAGTACTTC; CDR3 protein: CASSQERRTGWGQETQYF
clone size: few; V gene: TRBV5-1; D gene: -; J gene: TRBJ2-3; CDR3 DNA: TGCGCCAGCAGCTTGAGGCTAGCGAGTAACACAGATACGCAGTATTTT; CDR3 protein: CASSLRLASNTDTQYF
clone size: -; V gene: TRBV28; D gene: -; J gene: TRBJ1-1; CDR3 DNA: TGTGCCAGCAGTTGGACACAGGGAAGGACTGAAGCTTTCTTT; CDR3 protein: CASSWTQGRTEAFF
clone size: few; V gene: TRBV15; D gene: TRBD2; J gene: TRBJ2-5; CDR3 DNA: TGTGCCACCAGCAGAGATGTGGGAGGGCAAGAGACCCAGTACTTC; CDR3 protein: CATSRDVGGQETQYF
clone size: -; V gene: TRBV7-9; D gene: TRBD2; J gene: TRBJ2-1; CDR3 DNA: TGTGCCAGCACCCACGGGGGGGACAATGAGCAGTTCTTC; CDR3 protein: CASTHGGDNEQFF
clone size: -; V gene: TRBV7-9; D gene: TRBD1; J gene: TRBJ1-2; CDR3 DNA: TGTGCCAGCAGCTTAGAACAGGGGTCTGAAGGCTACACCTTC; CDR3 protein: CASSLEQGSEGYTF
clone size: few; V gene: TRBV5-1; D gene: -; J gene: TRBJ2-3; CDR3 DNA: TGCGCCAGCAGCTTGGTCAGTGGCGCAGATACGCAGTATTTT; CDR3 protein: CASSLVSGADTQYF
clone size: -; V gene: TRBV9; D gene: TRBD2; J gene: TRBJ2-7; CDR3 DNA: TGTGCCAGCAGCAGGCGGGAGTGGGACGAGCAGTACTTC; CDR3 protein: CASSRREWDEQYF
clone size: -; V gene: TRBV7-9; D gene: TRBD1; J gene: TRBJ2-5; CDR3 DNA: TGTGCCAGCAGCAGTACCGGGACAGGGGTCATGGAGACCCAGTACTTC; CDR3 protein: CASSSTGTGVMETQYF
clone size: few; V gene: TRBV6-6; D gene: TRBD1; J gene: TRBJ1-4; CDR3 DNA: TGTGCCAGCTCTCCTTGGGGGACAGAAGAGGAAAAACTGTTTTTT; CDR3 protein: CASSPWGTEEEKLFF
clone size: -; V gene: TRBV12-3/TRBV12-4; D gene: TRBD1; J gene: TRBJ2-7; CDR3 DNA: TGTGCCAGCAGTTTAGGAGGGGGCGAGCGCTACGAGCAGTACTTC; CDR3 protein: CASSLGGGERYEQYF
clone size: few; V gene: TRBV7-3; D gene: -; J gene: TRBJ2-5; CDR3 DNA: TGTGCCAGCAGCTTACTTCGGGGGAACCAAGAGACCCAGTACTTC; CDR3 protein: CASSLLRGNQETQYF
clone size: -; V gene: TRBV10-3; D gene: TRBD1; J gene: TRBJ2-2; CDR3 DNA: TGTGCCATCGAGGGGGCCGACACCGGGGAGCTGTTTTTT; CDR3 protein: CAIEGADTGELFF
clone size: few; V gene: TRBV4-3; D gene: -; J gene: TRBJ2-2; CDR3 DNA: TGCGCCAGCAGCCAAACTCTCACCGGGGAGCTGTTTTTT; CDR3 protein: CASSQTLTGELFF
clone size: -; V gene: TRBV6-1; D gene: TRBD1; J gene: TRBJ2-7; CDR3 DNA: TGTGCCTGCAGACGGGACAGGGACCCCTACGAGCAGTACTTC; CDR3 protein: CACRRDRDPYEQYF
clone size: -; V gene: TRBV29-1; D gene: -; J gene: TRBJ2-1; CDR3 DNA: TGCAGCGTTGAATTTAAGGCAGGGAGCGATGAGCAGTTCTTC; CDR3 protein: CSVEFKAGSDEQFF
clone size: -; V gene: TRBV7-9; D gene: -; J gene: TRBJ2-7; CDR3 DNA: TGTGCCAGCAGCCTTTTGGGGGTCTGGACCTGCGAGCAGTACTTC; CDR3 protein: CASSLLGVWTCEQYF
clone size: -; V gene: TRBV20-1; D gene: -; J gene: TRBJ2-7; CDR3 DNA: TGCAGTGCTAGAGACCCCCTCCTAGCCTACGAGCAGTACTTC; CDR3 protein: CSARDPLLAYEQYF
clone size: -; V gene: TRBV6-2/TRBV6-3; D gene: -; J gene: TRBJ2-3; CDR3 DNA: TGTGCCAGCAGCATAGGGTACACAGATACGCAGTATTTT; CDR3 protein: CASSIGYTDTQYF
clone size: few; V gene: TRBV4-2; D gene: -; J gene: TRBJ2-1; CDR3 DNA: TGTGCCAGCAGCCAAGACTCGGCGGACGCCTACAATGAGCAGTTCTTC; CDR3 protein: CASSQDSADAYNEQFF
clone size: -; V gene: TRBV6-5; D gene: -; J gene: TRBJ1-2; CDR3 DNA: TGTGCCAGCAGTTACTCTGGGACGGTCAACTATGGCTACACCTTC; CDR3 protein: CASSYSGTVNYGYTF
clone size: once; V gene: TRBV5-1; D gene: TRBD1; J gene: TRBJ2-1; CDR3 DNA: TGCGCCAGCAGTCTCTGGGGACAGGGAGGTTCCGAGCAGTTCTTC; CDR3 protein: CASSLWGQGGSEQFF
clone size: -; V gene: TRBV27; D gene: -; J gene: TRBJ2-7; CDR3 DNA: TGTGCCAGCAGTTGGCAGGGCTTGGGCCTCTACGAGCAGTACTTC; CDR3 protein: CASSWQGLGLYEQYF
clone size: -; V gene: TRBV6-6; D gene: -; J gene: TRBJ2-1; CDR3 DNA: TGTGCCAGCAGACGGAACCGGGCCCAGTTCTTC; CDR3 protein: CASRRNRAQFF
clone size: -; V gene: TRBV10-3; D gene: -; J gene: TRBJ2-7; CDR3 DNA: TGTGCCATCAGTGGTGGCAGGGGATACGAGCAGTACTTC; CDR3 protein: CAISGGRGYEQYF
clone size: -; V gene: TRBV28; D gene: -; J gene: TRBJ2-3; CDR3 DNA: TGTGCCAGCAGTTTTGGTGGGTTGGGAGTCACAGATACGCAGTATTTT; CDR3 protein: CASSFGGLGVTDTQYF
clone size: -; V gene: TRBV6-2/TRBV6-3; D gene: TRBD2; J gene: TRBJ2-7; CDR3 DNA: TGTGCCAGCAGTCTTGGCCTAGCGGGAGGAGTTTACTACGAGCAGTACTTC; CDR3 protein: CASSLGLAGGVYYEQYF
clone size: -; V gene: TRBV7-9; D gene: -; J gene: TRBJ2-5; CDR3 DNA: TGTGCCAGCAGCTCTCTCCACAGGGAAGGGACCCAGTACTTC; CDR3 protein: CASSSLHREGTQYF
clone size: few; V gene: TRBV7-2; D gene: -; J gene: TRBJ2-5; CDR3 DNA: TGTGCCAGCAGCTTAGACTGGGGGGTGGAGACCCAGTACTTC; CDR3 protein: CASSLDWGVETQYF
clone size: few; V gene: TRBV29-1; D gene: TRBD1; J gene: TRBJ2-1; CDR3 DNA: TGCAGCGTCCTCGGGACAGGGGGAGGTAAAAGCTACAATGAGCAGTTCTTC; CDR3 protein: CSVLGTGGGKSYNEQFF